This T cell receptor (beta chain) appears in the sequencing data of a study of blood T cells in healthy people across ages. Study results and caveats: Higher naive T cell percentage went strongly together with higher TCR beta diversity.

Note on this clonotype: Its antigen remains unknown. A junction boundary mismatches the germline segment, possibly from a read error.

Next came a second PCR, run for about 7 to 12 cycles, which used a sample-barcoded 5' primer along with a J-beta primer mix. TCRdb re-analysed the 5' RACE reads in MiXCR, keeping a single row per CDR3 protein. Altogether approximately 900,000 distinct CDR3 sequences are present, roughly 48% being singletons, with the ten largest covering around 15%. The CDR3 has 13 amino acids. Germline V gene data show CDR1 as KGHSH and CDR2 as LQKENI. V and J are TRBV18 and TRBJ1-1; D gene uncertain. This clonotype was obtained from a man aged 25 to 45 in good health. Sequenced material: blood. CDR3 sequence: CTSALEGNTEAFF. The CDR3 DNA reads TGTACCAGCGCACTGGAAGGGAACACTGAAGCTTTCTTT.